A selection of T cell receptor beta chains follows, all from one sample in a study of a mutant IDH1 vaccine in newly diagnosed glioma. These receptors lack a known antigen. The method was immunoSEQ multiplex PCR; TCRdb's version includes in-frame clones alone and lacks a portion of them. Among fewer than 150,000 clones listed, 85% to 90% were seen once. The sequencing used PBMCs, collected from a glioma patient whose treatment included an IDH1 peptide vaccine. Every receptor here comes from a woman between 50 and 59 years old with glioma. The CDR3 runs from the conserved cysteine through the conserved F or W. The D gene is left open where the match is weak. Size tells how often a clone was seen (once, few, many) or the class of an expanded clone, and some rows leave it out.

D | J | size | V | DNA | CDR3
NA | TRBJ2-7 | NA | TRBV13 | TGTGCCAGCAGCCTCGGCAGGGCAACCCACGAGCAGTACTTC | CASSLGRATHEQYF
NA | TRBJ2-3 | NA | TRBV9 | TGTGCCAGCAGCGTAGATGGAGGGGTAGCAGATACGCAGTATTTT | CASSVDGGVADTQYF
TRBD1 | TRBJ2-2 | NA | TRBV7-3 | TGTGCCAGCAGCTTTTCCACCGGGACAGGGAGACACACCGGGGAGCTGTTTTTT | CASSFSTGTGRHTGELFF
TRBD1 | TRBJ1-4 | NA | TRBV5-4 | TGTGCCAGCAGCCCCGAATCCCAGGGGGCACAGGAAAAACTGTTTTTT | CASSPESQGAQEKLFF
TRBD1 | TRBJ2-7 | NA | TRBV4-2 | TGTGCCAGCAGCCAAGGGGGACAGGGGAACTACGAGCAGTACTTC | CASSQGGQGNYEQYF
TRBD2 | TRBJ2-2 | NA | TRBV6-4 | TGTGCCAGCAGTACGCGGGAGGGGACCGGGGAGCTGTTTTTT | CASSTREGTGELFF
NA | TRBJ2-3 | NA | TRBV10-3 | TGTGCCATCAGTGGGGTTGGTACTCGCAGGTTCGGGGACACAGATACGCAGTATTTT | CAISGVGTRRFGDTDTQYF
NA | TRBJ1-5 | NA | TRBV6-5 | TGTGCCAGCAGTCAGAGCGATAGCAATCAGCCCCAGCATTTT | CASSQSDSNQPQHF
NA | TRBJ2-5 | NA | TRBV19 | TGTGCCAGTAGTACGAGCCAGCACCAAGAGACCCAGTACTTC | CASSTSQHQETQYF
NA | TRBJ1-6 | NA | TRBV13 | TGTGCCAGCAGCTTAGGCCGTGGGGATTCACCCCTCCACTTT | CASSLGRGDSPLHF
TRBD1 | TRBJ1-6 | once | TRBV10-3 | TGTGCCATCAGTGAGTCGTGGACAGGGAACTCACCCCTCCACTTT | CAISESWTGNSPLHF
TRBD2 | TRBJ2-1 | NA | TRBV7-2 | TGTGCCAGCAGCTCGCGACTAGCGGGAGGGTACAATGAGCAGTTCTTC | CASSSRLAGGYNEQFF
NA | TRBJ2-5 | NA | TRBV7-9 | TGTGCCAGCAGCTTCCGAGGGAGCCAAGAGACCCAGTACTTC | CASSFRGSQETQYF
NA | TRBJ1-1 | once | TRBV6-1 | TGTGCCATCGATCAGAGAGGGCTCACTGAAGCTTTCTTT | CAIDQRGLTEAFF
NA | TRBJ1-4 | NA | TRBV4-2 | TGTGCCAGCAGCTCGGGCGGGGGACCAACTAATGAAAAACTGTTTTTT | CASSSGGGPTNEKLFF
NA | TRBJ1-5 | NA | TRBV6-6 | TGTGCCAGCAGTTACGGTTCGGGGTGGCAGCCCCAGCATTTT | CASSYGSGWQPQHF
NA | TRBJ2-4 | NA | TRBV19 | TGTGCCAGTAGCCCGACTAGGGGGAACATTCAGTACTTC | CASSPTRGNIQYF
TRBD1 | TRBJ2-1 | NA | TRBV19 | TGTGCCGGGCGGACAGGGTTTTACAATGAGCAGTTCTTC | CAGRTGFYNEQFF
NA | TRBJ1-5 | NA | TRBV6-1 | TGTGCCAGCAGACCCATCCGAGATCAGCCCCAGCATTTT | CASRPIRDQPQHF
NA | TRBJ2-7 | NA | TRBV5-1 | TGCGCCAGCAGCTCCCGGGACGGAATAACTACCTACGAGCAGTACTTC | CASSSRDGITTYEQYF
NA | TRBJ2-2 | NA | TRBV15 | TGTGCCACCAGCAGAGCCCCGCCGCCCGGGAACGCGAACACCGGGGAGCTGTTTTTT | CATSRAPPPGNANTGELFF
NA | TRBJ2-7 | NA | TRBV4-1 | TGCGCCAGCCGGCCCACCCACCTAACAGGATCCTACGAGCAGTACTTC | CASRPTHLTGSYEQYF
TRBD1 | TRBJ1-2 | NA | TRBV7-9 | TGTGCCAGCAGCCCCGGACAGGGCGGCGGGTACACCTTC | CASSPGQGGGYTF
TRBD1 | TRBJ1-2 | NA | TRBV28 | TGTGCCAGCAGCTTGGGTTGGACAGGGATAGGCTACACCTTC | CASSLGWTGIGYTF
TRBD1 | TRBJ1-2 | NA | TRBV5-1 | TGCGCCAGCAGCTTGGCCTCAGGGGGAACTAACTATGGCTACACCTTC | CASSLASGGTNYGYTF
NA | TRBJ2-7 | once | TRBV10-3 | TGTGCCATCAGTGAGTCCTCTCAGGGAAACTACGAGCAGTACTTC | CAISESSQGNYEQYF
NA | TRBJ2-1 | NA | TRBV5-1 | TGCGCCAGCAGCTTAGCAGGGCTAAGCGATGAGCAGTTCTTC | CASSLAGLSDEQFF
NA | TRBJ2-1 | NA | TRBV10-1 | TGCGCCAGCAGTGGAGCCCGGGTTAGCGGATACAATGAGCAGTTCTTC | CASSGARVSGYNEQFF
NA | TRBJ2-1 | NA | TRBV5-4 | TGTGCCAGCAGCTTGAACAGGGTCCCAGGGAATGAGCAGTTCTTC | CASSLNRVPGNEQFF
NA | TRBJ2-2 | NA | TRBV5-6 | TGTGCCAGCAGCTTGGGCCTGACGAACACCGGGGAGCTGTTTTTT | CASSLGLTNTGELFF
NA | TRBJ2-5 | NA | TRBV7-6 | TGTGCCAGCAGCTTCACCTTGGGAGGGGGTGGAGAGACCCAGTACTTC | CASSFTLGGGGETQYF
NA | TRBJ2-1 | NA | TRBV30 | TGTGCCTGGAGTGGTAGCTCCTACAATGAGCAGTTCTTC | CAWSGSSYNEQFF
TRBD1 | TRBJ2-7 | NA | TRBV7-3 | TGTGCCAGCAGCCCTGGGACAGGGGGCGAGCAGTACTTC | CASSPGTGGEQYF
TRBD2 | TRBJ2-3 | NA | TRBV25-1 | TGTGCCAGCAGTGATGGGACTAGCGGATACACAGATACGCAGTATTTT | CASSDGTSGYTDTQYF
NA | TRBJ1-2 | NA | TRBV28 | TGTGCCAGCAGCCAGCATTACTGCTATGGCTACACCTTC | CASSQHYCYGYTF
TRBD2 | TRBJ2-7 | NA | TRBV7-8 | TGTGCCAGCAGCTTAGCGGTAGGACTAGCGGGTTACCCTTTTACCTACGAGCAGTACTTC | CASSLAVGLAGYPFTYEQYF
TRBD2 | TRBJ2-3 | NA | TRBV4-2 | TGTGCCAGCAGCCTCGGTAGCGGGAGAGATACGCAGTATTTT | CASSLGSGRDTQYF
TRBD1 | TRBJ1-3 | once | TRBV2 | TGTGCCAGCAGTGACGGGCAGGGGGTTGGAAACACCATATATTTT | CASSDGQGVGNTIYF
NA | TRBJ1-2 | NA | TRBV11-2 | TGTGCCAGCAGCTATCGACAGAGCTATGGCTACACCTTC | CASSYRQSYGYTF
NA | TRBJ2-1 | NA | TRBV2 | TGTGCCAGTCAGGGAACAGGGTCAGGAAATGAGCAGTTCTTC | CASQGTGSGNEQFF
TRBD1 | TRBJ1-4 | NA | TRBV28 | TGTGCCAGCAGTAAAGGACAGGGGAGAGAAAAACTGTTTTTT | CASSKGQGREKLFF
TRBD1 | TRBJ2-7 | NA | TRBV5-1 | TGCGCCAGCAGCTTAGGGACAGGGGGCAACGAGCAGTACTTC | CASSLGTGGNEQYF
NA | TRBJ2-1 | NA | TRBV7-6 | TGTGCCAGCAGCTTAGTTGCGGCAGCAAACAATGAGCAGTTCTTC | CASSLVAAANNEQFF
NA | TRBJ2-7 | NA | TRBV29-1 | TGCAGCGTTGAATTTGGCTTGATCCCCTACGAGCAGTACTTC | CSVEFGLIPYEQYF
TRBD1 | TRBJ2-7 | NA | TRBV11-2 | TGTGCCAGCAGTCCTGGACAGGGAAGCGAGCAGTACTTC | CASSPGQGSEQYF
TRBD2 | TRBJ2-5 | NA | TRBV18 | TGTGCCAGCTCACCAACACTAGCGGGAGTAACTGGGGAGACCCAGTACTTC | CASSPTLAGVTGETQYF
NA | TRBJ1-2 | few | TRBV7-9 | TGTGCCAGCAGCTCCCAGGGTATCCAGAACTATGGCTACACCTTC | CASSSQGIQNYGYTF
NA | TRBJ2-2 | NA | TRBV29-1 | TGCAGCGTTGAAGCCTCGACCATCACCGGGGAGCTGTTTTTT | CSVEASTITGELFF
NA | TRBJ1-4 | NA | TRBV7-7 | TGTGCTAGCAGTCAGGCGGGGGCGCCAGGGGAAAAACTGTTTTTT | CASSQAGAPGEKLFF